These T cell receptor beta chains were read from a single sample in a study of T-cell reconstitution after alpha-beta-depleted transplantation in children. TCRdb reprocessed the PCR reads via MiXCR and lists one record per CDR3 protein. The data show about 240,000 distinct CDR3 sequences, roughly 23% seen once. Material: PBMCs, obtained before TCRalphabeta/CD19-depleted stem cell transplant. The receptors here all came from a girl aged 2 to 10 with Fanconi anemia, due to receive a stem cell transplant. The CDR3 runs from the conserved cysteine through the conserved F or W. Fields, in order: clone size, J gene, D gene, V gene, CDR3 protein, CDR3 DNA. D genes are given only for firm matches. A row's size may be missing; if present it is once, few, many or a size class.

few TRBJ2-3 TRBD2 TRBV7-2 CASSFWTSRALNTQYF TGTGCCAGCAGCTTCTGGACTAGCCGCGCTTTGAATACGCAGTATTTT
many TRBJ2-7 . TRBV29-1 CSAILLRQGTNYEQYF TGCAGCGCCATCTTATTGCGGCAGGGGACTAACTACGAGCAGTACTTC
once TRBJ2-1 TRBD2 TRBV6-2/TRBV6-3 CASSYPTSGRAEQFF TGTGCCAGCAGTTACCCGACTAGCGGGAGGGCTGAGCAGTTCTTC
. TRBJ2-1 . TRBV20-1 CSASSLVFNEQFF TGCAGTGCTAGTAGCCTAGTCTTCAATGAGCAGTTCTTC
many TRBJ2-5 . TRBV6-5 CASSYSGALEETQYF TGTGCCAGCAGTTACTCCGGAGCATTGGAAGAGACCCAGTACTTC
few TRBJ2-1 TRBD2 TRBV20-1 CSARDQGGSWYNEQFF TGCAGTGCTAGAGATCAGGGCGGGAGTTGGTACAATGAGCAGTTCTTC
many TRBJ2-1 . TRBV12-3/TRBV12-4 CASSLGPSSYNEQFF TGTGCCAGCAGTTTAGGACCGAGCTCCTACAATGAGCAGTTCTTC
many TRBJ2-1 . TRBV29-1 CSVDGDGYNEQFF TGCAGCGTTGACGGGGACGGATACAATGAGCAGTTCTTC
many TRBJ2-3 TRBD2 TRBV29-1 CSVAPSGTDTQYF TGCAGCGTTGCCCCTAGCGGTACAGATACGCAGTATTTT
many TRBJ2-7 . TRBV12-3/TRBV12-4 CASSLGGPYEQYF TGTGCCAGCAGTTTGGGGGGGCCTTACGAGCAGTACTTC
few TRBJ2-3 . TRBV7-3 CASSLVDSRRTDTQYF TGTGCCAGCAGCTTAGTGGACAGTAGGAGAACAGATACGCAGTATTTT
. TRBJ2-4 TRBD2 TRBV7-2 CASSLAVREGPIHF TGTGCCAGCAGCTTAGCAGTGCGGGAGGGCCCGATACACTTC
. TRBJ2-3 . TRBV5-1 CASSLFLEESTDTQYF TGCGCCAGCAGCTTATTCCTAGAGGAATCCACAGATACGCAGTATTTT
few TRBJ2-1 TRBD2 TRBV7-8 CASSSGLAGAYNEQFF TGTGCCAGCAGCTCCGGACTAGCGGGAGCCTACAATGAGCAGTTCTTC
many TRBJ2-3 . TRBV28 CASSLGAGWPDTQYF TGTGCCAGCAGTTTAGGGGCAGGGTGGCCAGATACGCAGTATTTT
few TRBJ2-1 TRBD2 TRBV27 CASSSSLAGVYYNEQFF TGTGCCAGCAGTTCAAGTCTAGCGGGAGTTTACTACAATGAGCAGTTCTTC
. TRBJ2-3 . TRBV12-3/TRBV12-4 CASSLAGAGKGTDTQYF TGTGCCAGCAGTTTGGCTGGGGCGGGGAAGGGCACAGATACGCAGTATTTT
. TRBJ2-1 TRBD2 TRBV7-2 CASSLASSGGAGYNEQFF TGTGCCAGCAGCTTAGCGAGTAGCGGGGGGGCCGGCTACAATGAGCAGTTCTTC
few TRBJ2-1 . TRBV27 CASSPWDRVVAGYNEQFF TGTGCCAGCAGTCCGTGGGACAGGGTGGTAGCGGGGTACAATGAGCAGTTCTTC
many TRBJ2-2 . TRBV20-1 CSARVQKTGELFF TGCAGTGCTAGGGTCCAGAAGACCGGGGAGCTGTTTTTT
. TRBJ2-5 TRBD2 TRBV29-1 CSVEGGYEETQYF TGCAGCGTTGAGGGGGGGTACGAAGAGACCCAGTACTTC
many TRBJ2-2 . TRBV3-1 CASSQIPSSAISGELFF TGTGCCAGCAGCCAAATTCCGTCTAGCGCGATCTCCGGGGAGCTGTTTTTT
many TRBJ2-1 TRBD2 TRBV20-1 CSAGGTSVYNEQFF TGCAGTGCTGGGGGGACTAGCGTGTACAATGAGCAGTTCTTC
. TRBJ1-3 TRBD1 TRBV27 CASSEHGTGGNTIYF TGTGCCAGCAGTGAACATGGGACAGGGGGAAACACCATATATTTT
. TRBJ1-1 . TRBV12-3/TRBV12-4 CASSLPLQGNTEAFF TGTGCCAGCAGTCTACCCCTACAGGGGAACACTGAAGCTTTCTTT
. TRBJ2-7 . TRBV6-5 CASSWPPTGITYEQYF TGTGCCAGCAGTTGGCCTCCTACAGGGATTACCTACGAGCAGTACTTC
many TRBJ1-3 . TRBV10-3 CAIRGAAGNTIYF TGTGCCATCCGAGGGGCGGCTGGAAACACCATATATTTT
many TRBJ2-2 . TRBV7-3 CASSLGTLNTGELFF TGTGCCAGCAGCCTCGGGACATTGAACACCGGGGAGCTGTTTTTT
once TRBJ2-3 . TRBV18 CASSPGQAVTDTQYF TGTGCCAGCTCACCTGGTCAGGCGGTCACAGATACGCAGTATTTT
few TRBJ2-3 TRBD2 TRBV5-1 CASSKIRLAGGTDTQYF TGCGCCAGCAGCAAGATACGACTAGCGGGGGGCACAGATACGCAGTATTTT
. TRBJ2-5 . TRBV7-6 CATSGYQETQYF TGTGCCACCTCAGGGTACCAAGAGACCCAGTACTTC
few TRBJ2-7 . TRBV7-9 CASSLEAGTTHEQYF TGTGCCAGCAGCTTAGAAGCAGGAACTACGCACGAGCAGTACTTC
many TRBJ2-4 TRBD2 TRBV15 CATRPGLAGKNIQYF TGTGCCACCAGACCGGGACTAGCAGGCAAAAACATTCAGTACTTC
. TRBJ2-1 TRBD2 TRBV5-1 CASSQTSGGAYNEQFF TGCGCCAGCAGCCAGACTAGCGGGGGGGCCTACAATGAGCAGTTCTTC
many TRBJ2-7 . TRBV29-1 CSVELGRSFTYEQYF TGCAGCGTTGAGTTAGGGAGGAGCTTTACCTACGAGCAGTACTTC
few TRBJ1-1 . TRBV7-8 CASSPSTEAFF TGTGCCAGCAGCCCGAGCACTGAAGCTTTCTTT
many TRBJ2-5 TRBD2 TRBV11-2 CASSETSGRANHGETQYF TGTGCCAGCAGCGAGACTAGCGGGAGGGCTAATCATGGGGAGACCCAGTACTTC
many TRBJ1-2 TRBD1 TRBV12-3/TRBV12-4 CASSLTGKYGYTF TGTGCCAGCAGTTTGACAGGGAAATATGGCTACACCTTC
. TRBJ2-5 . TRBV15 CATSREVSLGETQYF TGTGCCACCAGCAGAGAGGTGTCTCTCGGGGAGACCCAGTACTTC
few TRBJ1-5 . TRBV20-1 CSARTDNSNQPQHF TGCAGTGCCAGGACGGATAATAGCAATCAGCCCCAGCATTTT
few TRBJ1-1 . TRBV29-1 CSVQGPGVGTEAFF TGCAGCGTTCAGGGTCCGGGGGTGGGAACTGAAGCTTTCTTT
few TRBJ2-7 . TRBV10-1 CASSETPSPSEDEQYF TGCGCCAGCAGTGAGACCCCGTCCCCCTCAGAGGACGAGCAGTACTTC
many TRBJ2-4 . TRBV12-3/TRBV12-4 CASSLPPDIQYF TGTGCCAGCAGTTTACCGCCTGACATTCAGTACTTC
once TRBJ2-7 . TRBV18 CASSPRRDTYEQYF TGTGCCAGCTCACCACGCCGGGACACCTACGAGCAGTACTTC
many TRBJ2-3 . TRBV7-2 CASSSDNTDTQYF TGTGCCAGCAGCTCGGACAACACAGATACGCAGTATTTT
many TRBJ2-3 . TRBV20-1 CSSNRLMGTDTQYF TGCAGTTCTAACAGGCTTATGGGCACAGATACGCAGTATTTT
few TRBJ2-2 TRBD2 TRBV20-1 CTPLAPTNTGELFF TGCACGCCACTAGCGCCCACGAACACCGGGGAGCTGTTTTTT
. TRBJ2-5 TRBD1 TRBV24-1 CATSDHNQDREETQYF TGTGCCACCAGTGATCACAACCAGGACAGGGAAGAGACCCAGTACTTC
. TRBJ2-1 . TRBV6-5 CASSYSSPGVDEQFF TGTGCCAGCAGTTACTCGAGTCCGGGTGTCGATGAGCAGTTCTTC
many TRBJ2-7 TRBD2 TRBV7-8 CASSLGISGRRNYEQYF TGTGCCAGCAGCTTAGGGATTAGCGGGCGGAGGAACTACGAGCAGTACTTC
. TRBJ2-7 TRBD2 TRBV25-1 CASSALAGDEQYF TGTGCCAGCAGTGCACTAGCGGGAGACGAGCAGTACTTC
. TRBJ2-5 . TRBV5-1 CARQYQETQYF TGCGCCAGGCAGTACCAAGAGACCCAGTACTTC
few TRBJ2-5 . TRBV20-1 CSARTRETQYF TGCAGTGCCCGGACCCGGGAGACCCAGTACTTC
few TRBJ1-4 . TRBV12-3/TRBV12-4 CASSLGVGGNEKLFF TGTGCCAGCAGTTTAGGGGTAGGGGGGAATGAAAAACTGTTTTTT
few TRBJ2-1 . TRBV28 CASSRLNNEQFF TGTGCCAGCAGTCGCCTTAACAATGAGCAGTTCTTC